These T cell receptor beta chains were read from a single sample in a study of blood T cells in healthy people across ages. TCRdb re-analysed the 5' RACE reads in MiXCR, keeping a single row per CDR3 protein. Of roughly 790,000 distinct CDR3 sequences detected, roughly 47% appear once; the ten largest clones hold 20% to 25%. Sample: blood. All receptors come from a woman aged 60-75 years in good health. Both conserved end residues are trimmed from each CDR3. The order of the fields is V gene, J gene, CDR3 protein.

v_gene: TRBV3-1; j_gene: TRBJ2-7; CDR3aa: ASSQDNGRVTMQY
v_gene: TRBV7-3; j_gene: TRBJ2-7; CDR3aa: ASSPTTGGYEQY
v_gene: TRBV29-1; j_gene: TRBJ2-5; CDR3aa: SVQQGEETQY
v_gene: TRBV28; j_gene: TRBJ2-3; CDR3aa: ATLRTSYTDTQY
v_gene: TRBV29-1; j_gene: TRBJ2-7; CDR3aa: SVDRQGAGEQY
v_gene: TRBV20-1; j_gene: TRBJ2-5; CDR3aa: SAHALDEQRETQY
v_gene: TRBV9; j_gene: TRBJ2-5; CDR3aa: ASSAGQETQY
v_gene: TRBV6-4; j_gene: TRBJ1-2; CDR3aa: ASSDPGTGNYGYT
v_gene: TRBV7-2; j_gene: TRBJ1-5; CDR3aa: ASSFGQNQPQH
v_gene: TRBV7-9; j_gene: TRBJ2-5; CDR3aa: VSSLGTGETQY
v_gene: TRBV9; j_gene: TRBJ2-1; CDR3aa: ASSESPSGLYNEQF
v_gene: TRBV6-5; j_gene: TRBJ2-1; CDR3aa: ASSYTGGIHEQF
v_gene: TRBV7-6; j_gene: TRBJ2-1; CDR3aa: ASSPGLSPYNEQF
v_gene: TRBV6-1; j_gene: TRBJ2-3; CDR3aa: ASSDIRGSTDTQY
v_gene: TRBV9; j_gene: TRBJ1-5; CDR3aa: ASSVGREPNQPQH
v_gene: TRBV6-7; j_gene: TRBJ1-5; CDR3aa: ASSSKFDQPQH
v_gene: TRBV7-2; j_gene: TRBJ2-3; CDR3aa: ASSLAGRGTDTQY
v_gene: TRBV12-3/TRBV12-4; j_gene: TRBJ1-6; CDR3aa: VSSPGNPYNSPLH
v_gene: TRBV2; j_gene: TRBJ2-2; CDR3aa: ASTPGLAGTGELF
v_gene: TRBV11-3; j_gene: TRBJ2-1; CDR3aa: ASSLGVGSGIVNEQF
v_gene: TRBV27; j_gene: TRBJ2-5; CDR3aa: ASSSSGLAGRETQY
v_gene: TRBV7-9; j_gene: TRBJ2-5; CDR3aa: ASSLVDRGEETQY
v_gene: TRBV7-2; j_gene: TRBJ2-2; CDR3aa: ASSLFGQGSGTGELF
v_gene: TRBV20-1; j_gene: TRBJ2-3; CDR3aa: SARAPTDTQY
v_gene: TRBV6-5; j_gene: TRBJ1-4; CDR3aa: ASSWDRANEKLF
v_gene: TRBV11-2; j_gene: TRBJ1-1; CDR3aa: ASSLGAAAF
v_gene: TRBV29-1; j_gene: TRBJ2-4; CDR3aa: SVAKGWEGQNIQY
v_gene: TRBV29-1; j_gene: TRBJ2-5; CDR3aa: SVTPSGKGETQY
v_gene: TRBV7-2; j_gene: TRBJ2-1; CDR3aa: ASSPHRDSNNEQF
v_gene: TRBV5-1; j_gene: TRBJ1-6; CDR3aa: TSSLQTGLSNSPLH
v_gene: TRBV4-3; j_gene: TRBJ1-4; CDR3aa: ASSQDRQSTNEKLF
v_gene: TRBV28; j_gene: TRBJ2-3; CDR3aa: ASSPATSGLDTQY
v_gene: TRBV7-8; j_gene: TRBJ2-1; CDR3aa: ASSLEGRVPYNEQF
v_gene: TRBV27; j_gene: TRBJ2-7; CDR3aa: ASSSRAGQAYEQY
v_gene: TRBV7-2; j_gene: TRBJ2-2; CDR3aa: ASSLAQGTGELF
v_gene: TRBV6-2/TRBV6-3; j_gene: TRBJ2-7; CDR3aa: ASSYSGGMMGLAPYEQY
v_gene: TRBV20-1; j_gene: TRBJ2-3; CDR3aa: SAPKGGGSTDTQY
v_gene: TRBV14; j_gene: TRBJ2-1; CDR3aa: ASSQERVIFNEQF
v_gene: TRBV7-2; j_gene: TRBJ2-1; CDR3aa: ASSFKLDGRGNNEQF
v_gene: TRBV28; j_gene: TRBJ2-6; CDR3aa: ASSSPLQGQLVSGANVLT
v_gene: TRBV5-1; j_gene: TRBJ2-3; CDR3aa: ASRTRGLTDTQY
v_gene: TRBV6-2/TRBV6-3; j_gene: TRBJ2-7; CDR3aa: ASSRTGQGSYEQY
v_gene: TRBV29-1; j_gene: TRBJ1-6; CDR3aa: SVGVGANSPLH
v_gene: TRBV18; j_gene: TRBJ1-1; CDR3aa: ASSPQGWAGNTEAF
v_gene: TRBV4-1; j_gene: TRBJ2-3; CDR3aa: ASRPGAVASTDTQY
v_gene: TRBV12-3/TRBV12-4; j_gene: TRBJ2-2; CDR3aa: ASSLSSGRVAGELF